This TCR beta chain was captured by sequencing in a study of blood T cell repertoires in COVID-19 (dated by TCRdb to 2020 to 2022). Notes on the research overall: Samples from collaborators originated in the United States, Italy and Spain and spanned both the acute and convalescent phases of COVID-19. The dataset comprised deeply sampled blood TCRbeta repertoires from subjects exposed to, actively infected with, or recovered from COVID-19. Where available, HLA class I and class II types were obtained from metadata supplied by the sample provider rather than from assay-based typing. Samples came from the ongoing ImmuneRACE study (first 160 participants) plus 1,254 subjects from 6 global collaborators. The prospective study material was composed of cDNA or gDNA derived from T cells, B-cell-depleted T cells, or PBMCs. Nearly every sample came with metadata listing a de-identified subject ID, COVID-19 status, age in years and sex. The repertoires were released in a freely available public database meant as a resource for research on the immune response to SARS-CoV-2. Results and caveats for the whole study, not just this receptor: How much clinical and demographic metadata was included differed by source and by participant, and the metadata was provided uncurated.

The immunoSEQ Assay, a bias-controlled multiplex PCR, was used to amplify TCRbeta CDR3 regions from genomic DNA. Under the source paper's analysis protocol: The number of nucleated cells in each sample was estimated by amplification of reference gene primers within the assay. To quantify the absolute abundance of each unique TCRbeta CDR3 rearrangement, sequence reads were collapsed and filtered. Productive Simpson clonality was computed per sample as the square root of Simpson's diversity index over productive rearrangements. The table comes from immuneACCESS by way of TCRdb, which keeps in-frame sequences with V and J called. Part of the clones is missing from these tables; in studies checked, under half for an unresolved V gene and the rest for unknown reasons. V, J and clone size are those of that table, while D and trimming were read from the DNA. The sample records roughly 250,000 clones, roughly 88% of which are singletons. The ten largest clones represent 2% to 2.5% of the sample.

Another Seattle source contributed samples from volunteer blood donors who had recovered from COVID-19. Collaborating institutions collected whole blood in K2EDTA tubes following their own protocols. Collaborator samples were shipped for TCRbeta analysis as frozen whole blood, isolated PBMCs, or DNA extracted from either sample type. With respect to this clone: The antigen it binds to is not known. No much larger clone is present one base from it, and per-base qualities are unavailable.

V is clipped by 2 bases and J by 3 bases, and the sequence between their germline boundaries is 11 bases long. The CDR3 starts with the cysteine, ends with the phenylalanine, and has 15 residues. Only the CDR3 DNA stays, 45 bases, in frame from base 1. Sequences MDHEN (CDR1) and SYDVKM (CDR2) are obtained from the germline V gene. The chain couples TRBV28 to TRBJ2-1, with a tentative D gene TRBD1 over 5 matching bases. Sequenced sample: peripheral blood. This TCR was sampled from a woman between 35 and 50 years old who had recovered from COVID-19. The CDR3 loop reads CASSLSQGSYNEQFF. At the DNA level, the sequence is TGTGCCAGCAGTTTAAGCCAGGGAAGCTACAATGAGCAGTTCTTC.